A single sample gave rise to the 3 T cell receptor beta chains below, sequenced in a study of cytomegalovirus exposure and HLA in healthy donors. PCR primers comprised 60 Vbeta and 13 Jbeta primers. Produced via immunoSEQ multiplex PCR; TCRdb's table is partial and in-frame only. The sample records 150,000 to 200,000 clones, about 81% being singletons. The sequenced sample was PBMCs. These receptors all stem from a woman between 18 and 29 years old in good health and CMV-seronegative.

This clone was picked up one time. The J gene is TRBJ2-7, the V gene TRBV5-5, with 10 positions matching TRBD1. Germline-derived CDR1 and CDR2 are SGHKS and YYEKEE (reference sequence). Trimming took 4 bases from V and 7 from J; bases not matched to a gene: 8. This CDR3 contains 14 residues. CDR3 sequence: CASSHLDRGREQYF. The CDR3 coding sequence is TGTGCCAGCAGCCACCTGGACAGGGGGAGGGAGCAGTACTTC.

This chain uses TRBV5-1 with TRBJ1-1; 7 bases are shared with TRBD1. The CDR3 has 15 residues. Germline CDR1 reads SGHRS; CDR2 reads YFSETQ. V lost 2 bases, J lost 6 bases, and 10 bases stayed unmatched. CDR3 sequence: CASSFGTVLNSEAFF. CDR3 coding DNA: TGCGCCAGCAGCTTTGGGACAGTACTCAACTCTGAAGCTTTCTTT.

This chain connects TRBV21-1 to TRBJ1-2. TRBV21-1 represents a pseudogene. The CDR3 runs to 10 residues. CDR3 bases: TGTGCCAGCAGCAAGCGGGGCCACACCTTC. It codes for CASSKRGHTF.